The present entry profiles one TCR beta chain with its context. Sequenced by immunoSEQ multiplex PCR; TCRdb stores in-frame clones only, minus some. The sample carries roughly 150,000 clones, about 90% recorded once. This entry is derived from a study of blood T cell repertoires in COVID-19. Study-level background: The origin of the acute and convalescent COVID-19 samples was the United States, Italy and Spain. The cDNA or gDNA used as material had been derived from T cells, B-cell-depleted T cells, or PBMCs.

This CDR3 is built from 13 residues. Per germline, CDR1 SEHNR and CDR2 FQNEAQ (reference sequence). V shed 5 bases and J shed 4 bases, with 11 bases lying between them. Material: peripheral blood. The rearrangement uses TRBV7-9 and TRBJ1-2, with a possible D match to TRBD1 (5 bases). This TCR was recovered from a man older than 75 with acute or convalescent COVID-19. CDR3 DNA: TGTGCCAGCAGCCTACAAGACAGCTATGGCTACACCTTC. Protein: CASSLQDSYGYTF.